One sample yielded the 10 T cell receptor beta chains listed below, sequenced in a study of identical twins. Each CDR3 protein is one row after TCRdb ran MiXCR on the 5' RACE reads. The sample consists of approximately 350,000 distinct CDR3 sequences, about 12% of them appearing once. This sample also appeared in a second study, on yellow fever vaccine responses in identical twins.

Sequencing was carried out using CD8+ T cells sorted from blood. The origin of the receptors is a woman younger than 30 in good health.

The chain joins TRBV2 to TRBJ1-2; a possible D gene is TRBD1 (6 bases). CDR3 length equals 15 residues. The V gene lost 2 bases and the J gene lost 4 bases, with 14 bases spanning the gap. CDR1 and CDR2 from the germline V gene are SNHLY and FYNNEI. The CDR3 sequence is CASSESGGPLYGYTF. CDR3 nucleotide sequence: TGTGCCAGCAGTGAAAGTGGGGGGCCGCTCTATGGCTACACCTTC.

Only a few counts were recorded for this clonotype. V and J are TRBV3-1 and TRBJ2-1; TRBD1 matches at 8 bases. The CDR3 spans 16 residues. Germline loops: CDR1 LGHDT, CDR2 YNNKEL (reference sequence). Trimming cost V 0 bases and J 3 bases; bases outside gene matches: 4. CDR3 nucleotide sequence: TGTGCCAGCAGCCAAGAGGGACAGGTCGGCTACAATGAGCAGTTCTTC. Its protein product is CASSQEGQVGYNEQFF.

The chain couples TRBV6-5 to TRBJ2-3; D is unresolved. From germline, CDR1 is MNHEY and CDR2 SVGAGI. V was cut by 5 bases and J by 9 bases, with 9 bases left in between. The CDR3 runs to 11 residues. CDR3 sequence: CASSQDRTQYF. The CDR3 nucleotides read TGTGCCAGCAGTCAAGACCGGACGCAGTATTTT.

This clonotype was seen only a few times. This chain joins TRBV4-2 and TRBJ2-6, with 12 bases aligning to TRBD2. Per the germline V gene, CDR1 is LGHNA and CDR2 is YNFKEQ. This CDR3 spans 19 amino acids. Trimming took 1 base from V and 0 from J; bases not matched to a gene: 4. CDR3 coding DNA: TGTGCCAGCAGCCAAGGGACTAGCGGGGACTACTCTGGGGCCAACGTCCTGACTTTC. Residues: CASSQGTSGDYSGANVLTF.

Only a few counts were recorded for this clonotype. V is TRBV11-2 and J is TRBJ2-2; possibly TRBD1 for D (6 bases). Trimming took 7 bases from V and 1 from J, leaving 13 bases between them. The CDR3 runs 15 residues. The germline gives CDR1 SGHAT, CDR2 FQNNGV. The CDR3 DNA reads TGTGCCAGCACCGCCGACAGGAGGAACACCGGGGAGCTGTTTTTT. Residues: CASTADRRNTGELFF.

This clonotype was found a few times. The CDR3 DNA follows: TGTGCCAGCAGTTTCCTACAGGGGGCTTCTGATACGCAGTATTTT. Amino acid sequence: CASSFLQGASDTQYF. The gene calls are TRBV12-3 or TRBV12-4 and TRBJ2-3; 9 bases match TRBD1. The CDR3 consists of 15 residues. The V segment lost 3 bases and the J segment 6 bases; nucleotides outside the gene matches: 7.

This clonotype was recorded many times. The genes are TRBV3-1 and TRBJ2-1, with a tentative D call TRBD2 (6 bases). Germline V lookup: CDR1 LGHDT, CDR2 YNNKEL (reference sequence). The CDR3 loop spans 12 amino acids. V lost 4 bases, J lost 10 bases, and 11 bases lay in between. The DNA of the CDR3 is TGTGCCAGCAGCCCTAGTGGGAGGGAGCAGTTCTTC. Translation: CASSPSGREQFF.

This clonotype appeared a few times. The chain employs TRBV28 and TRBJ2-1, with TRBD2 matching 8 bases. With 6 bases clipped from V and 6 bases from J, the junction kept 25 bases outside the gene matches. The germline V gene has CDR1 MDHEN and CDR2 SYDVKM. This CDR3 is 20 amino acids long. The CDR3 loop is CASSPPASIREGQWGNEQFF. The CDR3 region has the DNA TGTGCCAGCAGCCCGCCCGCCTCGATTCGGGAGGGCCAGTGGGGCAATGAGCAGTTCTTC.

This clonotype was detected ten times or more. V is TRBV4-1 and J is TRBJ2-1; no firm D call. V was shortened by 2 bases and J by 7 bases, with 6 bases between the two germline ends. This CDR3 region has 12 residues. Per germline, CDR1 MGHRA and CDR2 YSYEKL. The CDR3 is CASSQLGNEQFF. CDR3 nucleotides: TGCGCCAGCAGCCAACTAGGAAATGAGCAGTTCTTC.

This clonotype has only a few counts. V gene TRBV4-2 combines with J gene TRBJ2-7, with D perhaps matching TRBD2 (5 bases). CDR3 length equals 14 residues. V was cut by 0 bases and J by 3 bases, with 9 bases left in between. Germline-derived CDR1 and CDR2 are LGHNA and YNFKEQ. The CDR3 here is CASSQEHGSYEQYF. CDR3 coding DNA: TGTGCCAGCAGCCAAGAACATGGGAGCTACGAGCAGTACTTC.